The 23 T cell receptor beta chains in this list originate from one sample, sequenced in a study of Ad26.COV2.S vaccination and SARS-CoV-2 variants. Profiled with immunoSEQ multiplex PCR; TCRdb holds only in-frame clones, not every one. Of roughly 350,000 clones listed, about 89% were seen once; the top ten hold about 4.6%. Stated treatment: around 19 received Ad26.COV2.S at low or high dose, single or two shots; about five received placebo; per-sample allocation not given. After the first vaccine or placebo injection, samples were drawn on day 63. The material sequenced was peripheral blood, taken in a trial of Ad26.COV2.S vaccine versus placebo. The receptors stem from a person between 18 and 60 years old who received the Ad26.COV2.S COVID-19 vaccine or a placebo.

Regarding this clone: Other DNA sequences in this sample translate to the same CDR3. The chain uses TRBV14 and TRBJ2-1; a possible D gene is TRBD2 (5 bases). The V end lost 1 base, the J end lost 4 bases, and 5 bases lay between the germline ends. Germline V gene lookup returns CDR1 SGHDN and CDR2 FVKESK. This CDR3 is 13 amino acids long. For the CDR3, the DNA is TGTGCCAGCAGCCAAGGGAGGTACAATGAGCAGTTCTTC. Protein product: CASSQGRYNEQFF.

The chain joins TRBV6-5 to TRBJ1-5, with 8 nucleotides matching TRBD1. Germline CDR1 is MNHEY and CDR2 is SVGAGI. This CDR3 is 14 amino acids long. The trim removed 6 bases at V and 2 bases at J, leaving 3 bases unmatched. As DNA, the CDR3 is TGTGCCAGCAGGCGGACAGGGCGCAATCAGCCCCAGCATTTT. Protein sequence: CASRRTGRNQPQHF.

This clone has a handful of counts. In DNA, the CDR3 is TGCGCCAGCAGTTCCGCCCGGACAGGGATCGTCGAGCAGTACTTC. Its protein product is CASSSARTGIVEQYF. V and J are TRBV5-1 and TRBJ2-7, with 8 bases fitting TRBD1. The germline gives CDR1 SGHRS, CDR2 YFSETQ. The CDR3 length is 15 residues. Trimming cost V 5 bases and J 6 bases; bases outside gene matches: 13.

This clone was observed once. Other DNA sequences within the sample encode an identical CDR3. The rearrangement links TRBV5-1 to TRBJ2-7; 9 bases match TRBD2. Trimming cost V 0 bases and J 4 bases; bases outside gene matches: 5. Per the germline V gene, CDR1 is SGHRS and CDR2 is YFSETQ. The CDR3 sequence is 15 residues long. Here the CDR3 DNA reads TGCGCCAGCAGCTTGGGTGGGACTAGCAGTTACGAGCAGTACTTC. It codes for CASSLGGTSSYEQYF.

The chain employs TRBV2 and TRBJ2-7; no clear D. The CDR3 runs 14 residues. The germline CDR1 and CDR2 sequences are SNHLY and FYNNEI. V was pared by 6 bases and J by 2 bases, with 14 bases between. CDR3 region: CASRALDRTYEQYF. CDR3 DNA: TGTGCCAGCAGAGCGCTTGACCGAACCTACGAGCAGTACTTC. The full variable domain, rest sourced from reference TRBV2 and TRBJ2-7, is EPEVTQTPSHQVTQMGQEVILRCVPISNHLYFYWYRQILGQKVEFLVSFYNNEISEKSEIFDDQFSVERPDGSNFTLKIRSTKLEDSAMYFCASRALDRTYEQYFGPGTRLTVT.

This sequence joins TRBV10-3 and TRBJ1-1; 9 nucleotides match TRBD1. Germline values: CDR1 ENHRY, CDR2 SYGVKD. The CDR3 spans 13 residues. V lost 6 bases to trimming and J lost 5 bases; unmatched junction nucleotides: 4. The CDR3 is CAIRGTGITEAFF. In DNA, the CDR3 is TGTGCCATCAGGGGGACAGGGATAACTGAAGCTTTCTTT.

The chain links TRBV27 to TRBJ2-7; 8 bases map to TRBD1. Trimming removed 6 bases from V and 2 bases from J; junction bases left unmatched: 6. Per the germline V gene, CDR1 is MNHEY and CDR2 is SMNVEV (reference sequence). The CDR3 has 14 amino acids. The CDR3 DNA sequence: TGTGCCAGCAGGAGACAGGGGAAAGCCTACGAGCAGTACTTC. It translates to CASRRQGKAYEQYF.

The rearrangement joins TRBV2 to TRBJ2-7, with a possible D match to TRBD1 (6 bases). CDR3 length: 12 amino acids. CDR1 is SNHLY and CDR2 is FYNNEI in the germline V gene. Trimming took off 7 bases at V and 2 bases at J, with 9 bases between the two ends. The CDR3 here is CASIAGAYEQYF. CDR3 bases: TGTGCCAGCATAGCAGGGGCCTACGAGCAGTACTTC.

The chain has TRBV28 and TRBJ2-4; D is possibly TRBD2 (7 bases). The V gene lost 3 bases and the J gene lost 2 bases, with 20 bases spanning the gap. The CDR3 is 18 residues long. Germline V gene lookup returns CDR1 MDHEN and CDR2 SYDVKM. The CDR3 reads CASSFIAGAGETKNIQYF. The DNA of the CDR3 is TGTGCCAGCAGTTTTATCGCGGGGGCAGGGGAAACCAAAAACATTCAGTACTTC.

This chain uses TRBV7-9 with TRBJ2-3, with D perhaps matching TRBD1 or TRBD2 (5 bases each). Germline V gene lookup returns CDR1 SEHNR and CDR2 FQNEAQ (reference sequence). This CDR3 is built from 15 residues. Deletions cut 1 base from V and 1 base from J, with 9 bases between. CDR3 amino acids: CASSLVGTGTDTQYF. CDR3 bases: TGTGCCAGCAGCTTAGTCGGGACGGGCACAGATACGCAGTATTTT.

J is TRBJ1-3 and V is TRBV18; the D is unclear. V lost 1 base and J lost 2, with 6 bases in between. Germline CDR1 and CDR2: KGHSH and LQKENI. The CDR3 runs to 14 residues. CDR3: CASSPQPPGNTIYF. The CDR3 DNA sequence: TGTGCCAGCTCACCACAACCCCCTGGAAACACCATATATTTT.

The CDR3 is CASSLGGTGEEKLFF. The CDR3 DNA sequence: TGCGCCAGCAGCTTGGGTGGGACAGGGGAAGAAAAACTGTTTTTT. This chain joins TRBV5-1 and TRBJ1-4, with 10 positions matching TRBD1. V dropped 0 bases and J dropped 8; count of bases not matched to a gene: 4. This CDR3 comprises 15 residues. CDR1 is SGHRS and CDR2 is YFSETQ in the germline V gene.

CDR3 sequence (DNA): TGTGCCAGCAGTTTCGCACAGGGTTTTATCGGTCAGCCCCAGCATTTT. Protein: CASSFAQGFIGQPQHF. The chain couples TRBV28 to TRBJ1-5; D possibly corresponds to TRBD1 (6 bases). From germline, CDR1 is MDHEN and CDR2 SYDVKM. Trimming shortened V by 3 bases and J by 6 bases, and 18 bases separated the two germline ends. CDR3 size: 16 residues.

V usage is TRBV7-9 and J usage is TRBJ1-1; TRBD1 matches 9 bases. This CDR3 comprises 18 residues. The V segment lost 0 bases and the J segment 2 bases; nucleotides outside the gene matches: 10. Looked up from germline, CDR1 is SEHNR and CDR2 is FQNEAQ (reference sequence). CDR3 amino acids: CASSLAVGQGDGNTEAFF. CDR3 bases: TGTGCCAGCAGCTTAGCGGTGGGACAGGGAGACGGAAACACTGAAGCTTTCTTT.

J is TRBJ2-2 and V is TRBV7-9; 7 bases are shared with TRBD1. Germline V CDR1 and CDR2: SEHNR, FQNEAQ (reference sequence). V was clipped by 4 bases and J by 6 bases; unmatched bases: 8. The length of the CDR3 is 15 residues. The CDR3 DNA reads as TGTGCCAGCAGCTCTTGGACAGGAACACCCGGGGAGCTGTTTTTT. It specifies CASSSWTGTPGELFF.

The chain combines TRBV2 with TRBJ1-1; TRBD1 is a possible D gene (6 bases). The germline gives CDR1 SNHLY, CDR2 FYNNEI. The CDR3 consists of 13 residues. Trimming left V 6 bases short and J 1 base short, with 9 bases between. The DNA for the CDR3 is TGTGCCAGCAGAGAGACAGGGAACACTGAAGCTTTCTTT. This gives the protein CASRETGNTEAFF.

The rearrangement joins TRBV2 to TRBJ2-2, with D perhaps given as TRBD1 or TRBD2 (5 bases each). The germline gives CDR1 SNHLY, CDR2 FYNNEI. The V gene lost 0 bases and the J gene lost 6 bases, with 20 bases spanning the gap. The CDR3 is 18 residues long. CDR3: CASSEAGSVLGDSGELFF. Written as DNA, the CDR3 is TGTGCCAGCAGTGAAGCGGGGTCGGTTTTGGGGGATTCCGGGGAGCTGTTTTTT.

This chain uses TRBV6-5 with TRBJ2-2, with D tentatively TRBD1 (5 bases). Per the germline V gene, CDR1 is MNHEY and CDR2 is SVGAGI. This CDR3 contains 14 residues. Trimming left V 10 bases short and J 6 bases short, with 18 bases between. CDR3: CATHKGVEAGELFF. In DNA form, the CDR3 reads TGTGCCACACATAAAGGGGTTGAGGCCGGGGAGCTGTTTTTT.

V gene TRBV3-1 (or the pseudogene TRBV3-2) combines with J gene TRBJ1-1; possible D gene TRBD1, 5 bases. The germline V and J ends were trimmed by 2 bases and 0 bases, with 13 bases remaining between them. CDR1 and CDR2 (germline): LGHDT, YNNKEL (reference sequence). CDR3 length equals 16 residues. The CDR3 sequence is CASSQSPGPLNTEAFF. The CDR3 DNA sequence: TGTGCCAGCAGCCAAAGCCCGGGGCCATTGAACACTGAAGCTTTCTTT.

The V and J genes are TRBV25-1 and TRBJ1-4; weak D call: TRBD1 (6 bases). The CDR3 sequence is 16 residues long. Germline V gene lookup returns CDR1 MGHDK and CDR2 SYGVNS. V was clipped by 6 bases and J by 1 base, with 15 bases between them. The CDR3 nucleotides are TGTGCCAGCAGGGGATGGAGGGGGGAAACTAATGAAAAACTGTTTTTT. It yields the protein CASRGWRGETNEKLFF. Variable domain in full (rest from reference TRBV25-1 and TRBJ1-4): EADIYQTPRYLVIGTGKKITLECSQTMGHDKMYWYQQDPGMELHLIHYSYGVNSTEKGDLSSESTVSRIRTEHFPLTLESARPSHTSQYLCASRGWRGETNEKLFFGSGTQLSVL.

The rearrangement links TRBV6-2 or TRBV6-3 to TRBJ2-1; 10 positions agree with TRBD2. Germline loops: CDR1 MNHEY, CDR2 SVGEGT. The CDR3 has 16 residues. The V gene end was trimmed by 5 bases and the J gene end by 3 bases; junction bases not matched to a gene: 7. The CDR3 loop is CASSEDRTSGYNEQFF. DNA for the CDR3: TGTGCCAGCAGTGAGGATCGGACTAGCGGCTACAATGAGCAGTTCTTC.

The chain recombines TRBV30 with TRBJ1-1; a possible D gene is TRBD1 (5 bases). The CDR3 contains 14 residues. Trimming shortened V by 2 bases and J by 1 base, and 11 bases separated the two germline ends. CDR1 is GTSNPN and CDR2 is SVGIG in the germline V gene (reference sequence). CDR3 in DNA: TGTGCCTGGAGTTACCTACAGGAGAACACTGAAGCTTTCTTT. This translates into CAWSYLQENTEAFF.

This chain joins TRBV5-6 and TRBJ1-2; possible D gene TRBD1, 6 bases. Germline CDR1 reads SGHDT; CDR2 reads YYEEEE. This CDR3 contains 16 residues. V lost 6 bases and J 0 bases, leaving 18 bases between the germline ends. DNA for the CDR3: TGTGCCAGCACCAAACAGGGTTACTCAGCTAACTATGGCTACACCTTC. Its protein product is CASTKQGYSANYGYTF.